Below, 17 T cell receptor beta chains from the same sample are listed, as sequenced in a study of CD8 T cells in ankylosing spondylitis. A single record per CDR3 protein comes from TCRdb applying MiXCR to the 5' RACE reads. The sample includes approximately 500,000 distinct CDR3 sequences, about 13% seen only once; the top ten take over 6.5%. These receptors lack a known antigen. General study points: Apparently characteristic of ankylosing spondylitis blood was a TCR beta motif (roughly eight highly homologous variants).

The sequenced sample was blood, either unsorted or a sorted T cell fraction (not recorded which). The source of these receptors is a male donor with ankylosing spondylitis.

In its sample, this clonotype was seen a few times. V usage is TRBV7-6 and J usage is TRBJ2-7; D not certain. The V gene lost 4 bases and the J gene lost 2 bases, with 15 bases spanning the gap. Germline V gene lookup returns CDR1 SGHVS and CDR2 FNYEAQ. The CDR3 runs to 15 residues. In DNA form, the CDR3 reads TGTGCCAGCAGCTCCCGAACAGAAGCCCCCTACGAGCAGTACTTC. This encodes CASSSRTEAPYEQYF.

This rearrangement joins TRBV2 to TRBJ1-6; D gene unclear. The CDR3 length is 13 residues. Looked up from germline, CDR1 is SNHLY and CDR2 is FYNNEI. The ends were cut back, 7 bases at V and 7 bases at J, with 11 bases in the middle. The chain's CDR3 is CASKTVLNSPLHF. DNA for the CDR3: TGTGCCAGCAAAACCGTACTCAATTCACCCCTCCACTTT.

Only a few counts were recorded for this clonotype. V gene TRBV2 combines with J gene TRBJ1-5; 8 bases are shared with TRBD1. V gave up 8 bases and J gave up 6 bases; unmatched junction bases: 9. CDR1 is SNHLY and CDR2 is FYNNEI in the germline V gene. The CDR3 length is 14 residues. CDR3 in amino acids: CASSGQGWSQPQHF. As DNA, the CDR3 is TGTGCCAGCTCCGGACAGGGATGGAGTCAGCCCCAGCATTTT.

This clonotype was counted a few times. This rearrangement joins TRBV14 to TRBJ1-3; D is uncertain. This CDR3 spans 15 amino acids. The germline V gene has CDR1 SGHDN and CDR2 FVKESK. V lost 4 bases, J lost 0 bases, and 10 bases lay in between. The chain's CDR3 is CASSLLTFSGNTIYF. CDR3 sequence (DNA): TGTGCCAGCAGCCTACTAACATTCTCTGGAAACACCATATATTTT.

This clonotype came up many times. The V call is TRBV4-1, the J call TRBJ2-2; D is uncertain. The CDR3 loop spans 14 amino acids. CDR1 MGHRA and CDR2 YSYEKL come from the germline V gene. V was pared by 6 bases and J by 0 bases, with 8 bases between. The CDR3 nucleotides are TGCGCCAGCAGGCGAGGAGCGAACACCGGGGAGCTGTTTTTT. Residues: CASRRGANTGELFF.

This clonotype showed up just a few times. V usage is TRBV5-1 and J usage is TRBJ2-7; maybe TRBD1 (5 bases). Germline loops: CDR1 SGHRS, CDR2 YFSETQ. The CDR3 runs 13 residues. Trimming pared 0 bases from V and 5 bases from J, leaving 9 bases between. The CDR3 spells CASSLALGHEQYV. The CDR3 DNA follows: TGCGCCAGCAGCTTGGCCTTGGGGCACGAGCAGTACGTC.

The chain has TRBV20-1 and TRBJ2-5, with D tentatively TRBD2 (5 bases). The V gene lost 5 bases and the J gene lost 2 bases, with 6 bases spanning the gap. The CDR3 has 11 amino acids. CDR1 and CDR2 (germline): DFQATT, SNEGSKA (reference sequence). The CDR3: CSAGGQETQYF. In nucleotides, the CDR3 is TGCAGTGCTGGAGGTCAAGAGACCCAGTACTTC.

This clonotype was seen at least ten times. The chain employs TRBV10-3 and TRBJ2-5; tentative D call: TRBD1 (6 bases). The V end was cut by 5 bases, the J end by 3 bases, with 13 bases between. CDR1 is ENHRY, CDR2 SYGVKD, per germline. This CDR3 spans 14 amino acids. The CDR3: CAISPDSGKETQYF. The CDR3 coding sequence is TGTGCCATCAGTCCGGACAGCGGTAAAGAGACCCAGTACTTC.

This clonotype appeared many times. CDR3 DNA: TGTGCCAGCAGTTCAACAGGGAATAATGAAAAACTGTTTTTT. It translates to CASSSTGNNEKLFF. The chain has TRBV12-3 or TRBV12-4 and TRBJ1-4, with D perhaps TRBD1 (6 bases). Deletions cut 4 bases from V and 4 bases from J, with 10 bases between. This CDR3 comprises 14 residues.

This clonotype was seen a few times. The CDR3 spells CASSSKGAGKETQYF. In DNA form, the CDR3 reads TGTGCCAGCAGCAGTAAGGGCGCGGGGAAAGAGACCCAGTACTTC. The chain is built from TRBV3-1 and TRBJ2-5; perhaps TRBD2 as D (6 bases). Germline CDR1 is LGHDT and CDR2 is YNNKEL (reference sequence). The ends were cut back, 5 bases at V and 3 bases at J, with 16 bases in the middle. The CDR3 has 15 amino acids.

V usage is TRBV20-1 and J usage is TRBJ1-4; D is unresolved. Germline-derived CDR1 and CDR2 are DFQATT and SNEGSKA (reference sequence). This CDR3 is 15 amino acids long. V lost 1 base and J lost 0, with 9 bases in between. Here the CDR3 DNA reads TGCAGTGCTAGAGCTCACTATGCAACTAATGAAAAACTGTTTTTT. Its protein product is CSARAHYATNEKLFF.

This clonotype appeared a few times. V usage is TRBV2 and J usage is TRBJ2-1; D remains ambiguous. The ends were cut back, 3 bases at V and 6 bases at J, with 12 bases in the middle. CDR1 is SNHLY and CDR2 is FYNNEI in the germline V gene. CDR3 length equals 14 residues. CDR3 sequence reads: CASSDQVAPNEQFF. The CDR3 region has the DNA TGTGCCAGCAGTGATCAAGTCGCACCCAATGAGCAGTTCTTC.

The V and J genes are TRBV7-2 and TRBJ2-2, with D maybe TRBD2 (5 bases). Germline lookup yields CDR1 SGHTA and CDR2 FQGNSA. CDR3 length equals 15 residues. The V gene lost 5 bases and the J gene lost 1 base, with 11 bases spanning the gap. The chain's CDR3 is CASSPRAGNTGELFF. The DNA for the CDR3 is TGTGCCAGCAGCCCCCGTGCGGGGAACACCGGGGAGCTGTTTTTT.

This clonotype showed up just a few times. The chain joins TRBV7-2 to TRBJ1-1; D uncertain. Trimming stripped 2 bases from V and 7 bases from J, with 8 bases between. The CDR3 consists of 12 residues. Looked up from germline, CDR1 is SGHTA and CDR2 is FQGNSA. The CDR3 is CASSLTRDEAFF. As DNA, the CDR3 is TGTGCCAGCAGCTTAACGAGGGATGAAGCTTTCTTT.

The chain carries TRBV5-5 and TRBJ2-1, with D uncertain. The CDR3 is made up of 15 amino acids. Trimming shortened V by 4 bases and J by 0 bases, and 11 bases separated the two germline ends. Looked up from germline, CDR1 is SGHKS and CDR2 is YYEKEE (reference sequence). This CDR3 reads CASSRTRSSYNEQFF. In DNA form, the CDR3 reads TGTGCCAGCAGCCGAACTCGGAGCTCCTACAATGAGCAGTTCTTC. The full variable domain, rest sourced from reference TRBV5-5 and TRBJ2-1, is DAGVTQSPTHLIKTRGQQVTLRCSPISGHKSVSWYQQVLGQGPQFIFQYYEKEERGRGNFPDRFSARQFPNYSSELNVNALLLGDSALYLCASSRTRSSYNEQFFGPGTRLTVL.

The V and J genes are TRBV9 and TRBJ2-2; the match to TRBD1 covers 11 bases. The germline V gene has CDR1 SGDLS and CDR2 YYNGEE. J lost 6 bases, V lost 4 bases, and 11 bases had no gene match. This CDR3 comprises 17 residues. The CDR3 nucleotides read TGTGCCAGCAGCCTAACGTCGGGACAGGGGGGCTCCGGGGAGCTGTTTTTT. Residues: CASSLTSGQGGSGELFF.

Only a few counts were recorded for this clonotype. V usage is TRBV19 and J usage is TRBJ1-2, with TRBD1 matching over 8 bases. The CDR3 contains 14 residues. J gave up 2 bases and V 7 bases, and 6 bases lay outside the gene matches. Germline V CDR1 and CDR2: LNHDA, SQIVND (reference sequence). The CDR3 region is CASTKDRDNYGYTF. The CDR3 bases are TGTGCCAGTACCAAGGACAGGGACAACTATGGCTACACCTTC.